This T cell receptor (beta chain) derives from a study of cytomegalovirus exposure and HLA in healthy donors. This clone has just a few counts. The germline V gene has CDR1 LNHDA and CDR2 SQIVND (reference sequence). The V gene end was trimmed by 5 bases and the J gene end by 3 bases; junction bases not matched to a gene: 4. The CDR3 contains 14 residues. Donors sampled were nominally healthy, though unrecorded immune exposures were likely. The PCR used 60 Vbeta and 13 Jbeta primers. Data came from immunoSEQ multiplex PCR; TCRdb stores just in-frame clones and leaves some out. The repertoire consists of roughly 140,000 clones, with approximately 80% occurring once and the leading ten covering around 3.9%.

The clonotype was recovered from a man in his forties or fifties in good health and CMV-seropositive. J is TRBJ2-7 and V is TRBV19; 10 nucleotides match TRBD2. The sequencing sample was made of PBMCs. CDR3 DNA sequence: TGTGCCAGTAGTGGGACTAGCGCGTACTACGAGCAGTACTTC. Protein: CASSGTSAYYEQYF.